This T cell receptor beta chain emerged from a study of T cell responses to AZD1222 COVID-19 vaccine. Sequencing used immunoSEQ multiplex PCR; TCRdb keeps in-frame clones, though not all of them. Here the sample spans over 40,000 clones, approximately 86% being singletons. This clone is a singleton in its sample. Its antigen is still unknown. Study-wide findings and caveats: The study identified only five to seven AZD1222 recipients as seropositive at baseline.

The CDR3 loop spans 15 amino acids. Germline CDR1 SGHTA, CDR2 FQGTGA. V was trimmed by 1 base and J by 1 base, leaving 10 bases between them. This clonotype was obtained from an adult in good health. V usage is TRBV7-3 and J usage is TRBJ2-5, with D tentatively TRBD2 (5 bases). Sequencing was performed on peripheral blood, taken on day 0 of AZD1222 vaccination. The CDR3 loop is CASSLMAGSQETQYF. For the CDR3, the DNA is TGTGCCAGCAGCTTAATGGCGGGCAGCCAAGAGACCCAGTACTTC. Drawing the rest from reference TRBV7-3 and TRBJ2-5, the complete variable domain is GAGVSQTPSNKVTEKGKYVELRCDPISGHTALYWYRQSLGQGPEFLIYFQGTGAADDSGLPNDRFFAVRPEGSVSTLKIQRTERGDSAVYLCASSLMAGSQETQYFGPGTRLLVL.